This T cell receptor (beta chain) emerged from a study of OX40 agonist ivuxolimab in advanced cancers. Overall study context: Patients received the agonistic anti-OX40 (CD134) antibody ivuxolimab. Study-wide results and caveats: Expanded clones were, on average, more numerous among CD8+ T cells than CD4+. Clonal expansion was among the lowest in partial responders at 0.1-3.0 mg/kg, especially CD8+. Circulating CD4+ and CD8+ T cells showed clonal expansion by week 6 at 0.1 to 3.0 mg/kg.

Concerning this clone itself: Its antigen is still unknown.

This table comes from immunoSEQ multiplex PCR, and its TCRdb copy is limited to in-frame clones, with some not included. The table includes more than 65,000 clones, 75% to 95% detected once. The TCR was taken from an adult with an advanced solid tumor such as melanoma, head and neck, liver or kidney cancer. The sequencing here drew on CD4+ or CD8+ T cells sorted from blood, taken in a trial of the OX40 agonist ivuxolimab.

In DNA form, the CDR3 reads TGCAGCGTTGCCCCAGGGGGCTCGTCCTACGAGCAGTACTTC. Its translation: CSVAPGGSSYEQYF. The rearrangement joins TRBV29-1 to TRBJ2-7; 8 nucleotides line up with TRBD1. The V gene end was trimmed by 4 bases and the J gene end by 1 base; junction bases not matched to a gene: 6. CDR3 size: 14 residues. The germline V gene has CDR1 SQVTM and CDR2 ANQGSEA.